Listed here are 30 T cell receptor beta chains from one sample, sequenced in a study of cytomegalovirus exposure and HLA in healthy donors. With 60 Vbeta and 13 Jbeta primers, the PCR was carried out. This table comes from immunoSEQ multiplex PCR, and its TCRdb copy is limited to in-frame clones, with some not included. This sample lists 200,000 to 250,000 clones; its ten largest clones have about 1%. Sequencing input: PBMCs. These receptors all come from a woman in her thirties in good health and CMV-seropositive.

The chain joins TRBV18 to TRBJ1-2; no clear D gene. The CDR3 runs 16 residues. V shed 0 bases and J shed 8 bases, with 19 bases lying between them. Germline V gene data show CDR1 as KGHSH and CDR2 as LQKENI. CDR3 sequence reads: CASSPPRNNPTEGYTF. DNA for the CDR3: TGTGCCAGCTCACCACCGAGAAACAACCCAACGGAGGGCTACACCTTC.

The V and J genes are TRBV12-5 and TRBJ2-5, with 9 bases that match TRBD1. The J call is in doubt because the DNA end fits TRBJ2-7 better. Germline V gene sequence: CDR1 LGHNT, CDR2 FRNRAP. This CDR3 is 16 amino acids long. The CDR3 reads CASGSPTGTGTYEQYF. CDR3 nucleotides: TGTGCTAGTGGTTCCCCAACCGGGACAGGGACATACGAGCAGTACTTC.

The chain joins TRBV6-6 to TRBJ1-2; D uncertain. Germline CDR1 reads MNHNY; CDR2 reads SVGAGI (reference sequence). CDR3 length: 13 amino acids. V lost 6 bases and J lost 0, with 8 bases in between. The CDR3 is CASSQDPNYGYTF. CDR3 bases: TGTGCCAGCAGCCAGGATCCTAACTATGGCTACACCTTC.

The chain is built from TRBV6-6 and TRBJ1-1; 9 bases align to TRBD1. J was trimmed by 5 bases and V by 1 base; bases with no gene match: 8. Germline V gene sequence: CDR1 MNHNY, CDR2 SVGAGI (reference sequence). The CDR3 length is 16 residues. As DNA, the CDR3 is TGTGCCAGCAGTTACTACGGGACAGGGAGGGGAACTGAAGCTTTCTTT. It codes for CASSYYGTGRGTEAFF.

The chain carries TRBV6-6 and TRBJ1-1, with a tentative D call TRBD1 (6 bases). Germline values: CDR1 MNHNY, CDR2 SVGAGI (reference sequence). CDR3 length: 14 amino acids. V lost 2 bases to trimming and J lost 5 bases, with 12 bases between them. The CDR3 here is CASSYGGGETEAFF. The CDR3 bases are TGTGCCAGCAGTTACGGCGGGGGCGAGACTGAAGCTTTCTTT.

CDR3 sequence (DNA): TGTGCCAGCAGCGGACAGGCCAGCTATAATTCACCCCTCCACTTT. Protein sequence: CASSGQASYNSPLHF. The genes are TRBV2 and TRBJ1-6; 7 positions match TRBD1. Germline CDR1 is SNHLY and CDR2 is FYNNEI. The CDR3 spans 15 residues. The trim removed 6 bases at V and 3 bases at J, leaving 5 bases unmatched.

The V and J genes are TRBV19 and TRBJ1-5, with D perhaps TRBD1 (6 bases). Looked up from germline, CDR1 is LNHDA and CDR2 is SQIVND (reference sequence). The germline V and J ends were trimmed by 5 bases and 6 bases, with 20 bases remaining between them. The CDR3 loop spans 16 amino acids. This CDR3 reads CASSVAGARGGQPQHF. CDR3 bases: TGTGCCAGTAGTGTGGCGGGGGCGCGAGGGGGTCAGCCCCAGCATTTT.

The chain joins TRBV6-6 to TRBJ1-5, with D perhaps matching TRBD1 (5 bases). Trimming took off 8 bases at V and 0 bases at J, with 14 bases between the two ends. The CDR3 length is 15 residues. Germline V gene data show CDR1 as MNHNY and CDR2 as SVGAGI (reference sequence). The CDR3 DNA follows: TGTGCCAGCTACCTGGGGGGGGATAGCAATCAGCCCCAGCATTTT. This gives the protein CASYLGGDSNQPQHF.

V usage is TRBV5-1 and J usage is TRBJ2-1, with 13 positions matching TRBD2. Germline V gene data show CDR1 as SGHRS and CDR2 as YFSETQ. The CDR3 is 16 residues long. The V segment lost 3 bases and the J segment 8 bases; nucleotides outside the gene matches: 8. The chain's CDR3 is CASSSELAGGPDEQFF. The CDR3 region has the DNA TGCGCCAGCAGCTCGGAACTAGCGGGAGGGCCGGATGAGCAGTTCTTC.

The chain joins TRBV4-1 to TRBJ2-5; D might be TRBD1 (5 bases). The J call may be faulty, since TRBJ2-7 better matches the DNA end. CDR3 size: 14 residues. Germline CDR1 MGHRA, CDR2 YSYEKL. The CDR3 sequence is CASSPTDSSYEQYF. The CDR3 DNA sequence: TGCGCCAGCAGCCCTACCGACAGCTCCTACGAGCAGTACTTC.

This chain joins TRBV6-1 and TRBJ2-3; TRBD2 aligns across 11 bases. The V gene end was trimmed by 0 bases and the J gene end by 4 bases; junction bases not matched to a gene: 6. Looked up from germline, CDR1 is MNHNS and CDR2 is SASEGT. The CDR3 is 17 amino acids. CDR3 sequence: CASSEAPTSGGADTQYF. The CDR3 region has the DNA TGTGCCAGCAGTGAAGCCCCTACTAGCGGGGGCGCAGATACGCAGTATTTT.

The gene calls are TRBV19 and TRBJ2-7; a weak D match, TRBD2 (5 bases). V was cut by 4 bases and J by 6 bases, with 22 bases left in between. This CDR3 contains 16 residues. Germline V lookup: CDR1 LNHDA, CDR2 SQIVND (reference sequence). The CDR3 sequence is CASSTPPGSWNREQYF. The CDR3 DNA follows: TGTGCCAGTAGTACACCCCCGGGGTCCTGGAACCGCGAGCAGTACTTC.

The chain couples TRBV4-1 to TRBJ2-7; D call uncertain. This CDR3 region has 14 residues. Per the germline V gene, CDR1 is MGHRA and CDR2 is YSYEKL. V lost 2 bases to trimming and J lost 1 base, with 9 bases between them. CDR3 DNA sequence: TGCGCCAGCAGCCAAAAAGACACTTCCTACGAGCAGTACTTC. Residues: CASSQKDTSYEQYF.

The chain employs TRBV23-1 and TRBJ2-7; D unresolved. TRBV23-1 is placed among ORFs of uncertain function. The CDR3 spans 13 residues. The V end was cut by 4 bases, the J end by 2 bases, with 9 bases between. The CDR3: CASSLRQTYEQYF. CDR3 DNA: TGCGCCAGCAGTCTGAGGCAGACCTACGAGCAGTACTTC.

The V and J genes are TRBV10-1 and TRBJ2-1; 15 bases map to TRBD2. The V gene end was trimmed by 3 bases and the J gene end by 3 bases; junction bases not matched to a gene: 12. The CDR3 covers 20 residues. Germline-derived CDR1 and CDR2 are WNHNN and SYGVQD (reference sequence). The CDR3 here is CASSDSQLKGLAGGYNEQFF. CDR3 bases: TGCGCCAGCAGTGATAGCCAGCTAAAGGGACTAGCGGGAGGCTACAATGAGCAGTTCTTC.

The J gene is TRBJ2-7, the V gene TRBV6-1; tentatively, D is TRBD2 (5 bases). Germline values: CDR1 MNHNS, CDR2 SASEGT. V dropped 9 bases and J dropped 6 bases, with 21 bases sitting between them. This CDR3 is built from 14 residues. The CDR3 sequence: CASTISPSPTEQYF. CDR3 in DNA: TGTGCCAGTACCATTTCCCCTAGCCCGACCGAGCAGTACTTC.

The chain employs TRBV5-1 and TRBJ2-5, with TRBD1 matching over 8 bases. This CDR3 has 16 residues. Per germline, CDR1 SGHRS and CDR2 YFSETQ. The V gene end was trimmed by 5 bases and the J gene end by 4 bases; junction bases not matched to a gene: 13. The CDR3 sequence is CASSLPTGGVSETQYF. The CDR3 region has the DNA TGCGCCAGCAGTCTTCCCACAGGGGGTGTCTCAGAGACCCAGTACTTC.

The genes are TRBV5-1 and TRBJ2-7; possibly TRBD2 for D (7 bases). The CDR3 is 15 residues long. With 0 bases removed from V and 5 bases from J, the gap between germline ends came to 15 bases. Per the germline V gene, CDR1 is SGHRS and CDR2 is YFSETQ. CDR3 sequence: CASSLGGGKIHEQYF. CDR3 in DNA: TGCGCCAGCAGCTTGGGGGGGGGCAAAATCCACGAGCAGTACTTC.

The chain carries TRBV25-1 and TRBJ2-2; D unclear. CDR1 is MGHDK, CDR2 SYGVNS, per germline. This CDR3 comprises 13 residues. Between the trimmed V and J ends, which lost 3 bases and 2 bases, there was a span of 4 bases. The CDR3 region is CASSEYNTGELFF. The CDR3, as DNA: TGTGCCAGCAGTGAGTATAACACCGGGGAGCTGTTTTTT.

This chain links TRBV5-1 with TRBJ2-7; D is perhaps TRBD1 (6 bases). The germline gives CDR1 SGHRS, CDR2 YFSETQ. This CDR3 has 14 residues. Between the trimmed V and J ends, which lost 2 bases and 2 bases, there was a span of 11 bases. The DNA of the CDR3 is TGCGCCAGCAGCTTCCAGGGGAGCGCCTACGAGCAGTACTTC. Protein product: CASSFQGSAYEQYF.

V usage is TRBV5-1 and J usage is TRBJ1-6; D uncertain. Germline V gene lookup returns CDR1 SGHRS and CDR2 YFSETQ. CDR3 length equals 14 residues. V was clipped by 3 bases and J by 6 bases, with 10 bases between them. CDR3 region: CASSSDYPNSPLHF. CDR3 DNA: TGCGCCAGCAGCTCGGACTACCCTAATTCACCCCTCCACTTT.

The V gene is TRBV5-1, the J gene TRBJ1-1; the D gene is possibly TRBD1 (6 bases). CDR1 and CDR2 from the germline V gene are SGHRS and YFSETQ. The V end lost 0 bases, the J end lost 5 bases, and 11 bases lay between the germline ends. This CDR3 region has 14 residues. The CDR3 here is CASSLDRAITEAFF. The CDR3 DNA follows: TGCGCCAGCAGCTTGGACAGGGCAATAACTGAAGCTTTCTTT.

The CDR3 sequence is CASSYSGGDQPQHF. CDR3 bases: TGTGCCAGCAGTTACTCCGGGGGGGATCAGCCCCAGCATTTT. The chain recombines TRBV6-5 with TRBJ1-5, with D perhaps TRBD1 (5 bases). This CDR3 has 14 residues. The V gene's germline CDR1 is MNHEY and CDR2 SVGAGI. Trimming removed 0 bases at V and 5 bases at J, with 8 bases between.

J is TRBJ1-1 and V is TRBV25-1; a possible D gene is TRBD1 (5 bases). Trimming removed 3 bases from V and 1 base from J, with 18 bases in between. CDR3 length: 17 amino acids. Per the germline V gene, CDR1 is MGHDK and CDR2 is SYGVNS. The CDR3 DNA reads TGTGCCAGCAGTGACCGGTGGGGGTCGCGGGAGAACACTGAAGCTTTCTTT. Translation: CASSDRWGSRENTEAFF.

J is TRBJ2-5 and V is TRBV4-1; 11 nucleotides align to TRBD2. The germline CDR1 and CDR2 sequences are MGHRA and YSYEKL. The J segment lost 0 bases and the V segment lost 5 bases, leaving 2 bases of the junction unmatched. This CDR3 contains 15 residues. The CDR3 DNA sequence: TGCGCCAGCAGCGAGACTAGCGGGGACCAAGAGACCCAGTACTTC. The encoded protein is CASSETSGDQETQYF.

The chain's CDR3 is CASSLAPYGYTF. Here the CDR3 DNA reads TGTGCCAGCAGCTTAGCTCCATATGGCTACACCTTC. The rearrangement uses TRBV7-9 and TRBJ1-2; D not resolved. There are 12 residues in the CDR3. Germline V gene sequence: CDR1 SEHNR, CDR2 FQNEAQ (reference sequence). Trimming cost V 0 bases and J 5 bases, with 4 bases left between them.

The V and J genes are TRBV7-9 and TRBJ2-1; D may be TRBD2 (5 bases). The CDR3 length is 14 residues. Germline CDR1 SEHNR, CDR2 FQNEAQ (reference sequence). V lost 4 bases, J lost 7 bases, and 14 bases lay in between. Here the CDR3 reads CASSSLASDNEQFF. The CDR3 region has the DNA TGTGCCAGCAGCTCCCTAGCTTCCGATAATGAGCAGTTCTTC.

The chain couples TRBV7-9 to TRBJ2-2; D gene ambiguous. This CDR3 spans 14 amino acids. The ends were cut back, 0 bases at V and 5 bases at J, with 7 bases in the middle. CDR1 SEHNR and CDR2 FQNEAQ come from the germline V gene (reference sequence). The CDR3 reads CASSLAFSTGELFF. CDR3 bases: TGTGCCAGCAGCTTAGCATTCTCTACCGGGGAGCTGTTTTTT.

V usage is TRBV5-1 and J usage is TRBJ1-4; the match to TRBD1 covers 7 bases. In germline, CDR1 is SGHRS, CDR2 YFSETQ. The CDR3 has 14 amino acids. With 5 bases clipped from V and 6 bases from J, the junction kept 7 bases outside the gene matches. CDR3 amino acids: CASSTGTVYEKLFF. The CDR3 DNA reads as TGCGCCAGCAGTACCGGGACAGTATATGAAAAACTGTTTTTT. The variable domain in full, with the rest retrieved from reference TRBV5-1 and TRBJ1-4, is KAGVTQTPRYLIKTRGQQVTLSCSPISGHRSVSWYQQTPGQGLQFLFEYFSETQRNKGNFPGRFSGRQFSNSRSEMNVSTLELGDSALYLCASSTGTVYEKLFFGSGTQLSVL.

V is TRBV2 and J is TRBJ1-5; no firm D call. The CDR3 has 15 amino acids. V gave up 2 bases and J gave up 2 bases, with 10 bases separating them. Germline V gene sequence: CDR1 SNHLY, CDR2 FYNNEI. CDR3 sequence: CASSEMGGGNQPQHF. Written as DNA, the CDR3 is TGTGCCAGCAGTGAAATGGGAGGAGGCAATCAGCCCCAGCATTTT. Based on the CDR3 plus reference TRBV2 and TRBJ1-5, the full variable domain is EPEVTQTPSHQVTQMGQEVILRCVPISNHLYFYWYRQILGQKVEFLVSFYNNEISEKSEIFDDQFSVERPDGSNFTLKIRSTKLEDSAMYFCASSEMGGGNQPQHFGDGTRLSIL.